This TCR beta chain derives from a study of OX40 agonist ivuxolimab in advanced cancers. Study-level background: The dose-escalation group included hepatocellular carcinoma, melanoma, renal cell carcinoma and head and neck cancer.

Germline V CDR1 and CDR2: SEHNR, FQNEAQ (reference sequence). The CDR3 length is 16 residues. V was shortened by 2 bases and J by 4 bases, with 15 bases between the two germline ends. Measured with immunoSEQ multiplex PCR; TCRdb has only the in-frame clones, and not every one. This sample carries 20,000 to 25,000 clones, over 80% of them seen once, and the ten largest clones take around 56%. The source material was CD4+ or CD8+ T cells sorted from blood, sampled in a trial of the OX40 agonist ivuxolimab. The chain is built from TRBV7-9 and TRBJ2-1, with D possibly being TRBD2 (5 bases). This clonotype was obtained from an adult with an advanced solid tumor such as melanoma, head and neck, liver or kidney cancer. CDR3 nucleotide sequence: TGTGCCAGCAGCTTATCGGACTCTCTCACTTACAATGAGCAGTTCTTC. Its protein product is CASSLSDSLTYNEQFF.